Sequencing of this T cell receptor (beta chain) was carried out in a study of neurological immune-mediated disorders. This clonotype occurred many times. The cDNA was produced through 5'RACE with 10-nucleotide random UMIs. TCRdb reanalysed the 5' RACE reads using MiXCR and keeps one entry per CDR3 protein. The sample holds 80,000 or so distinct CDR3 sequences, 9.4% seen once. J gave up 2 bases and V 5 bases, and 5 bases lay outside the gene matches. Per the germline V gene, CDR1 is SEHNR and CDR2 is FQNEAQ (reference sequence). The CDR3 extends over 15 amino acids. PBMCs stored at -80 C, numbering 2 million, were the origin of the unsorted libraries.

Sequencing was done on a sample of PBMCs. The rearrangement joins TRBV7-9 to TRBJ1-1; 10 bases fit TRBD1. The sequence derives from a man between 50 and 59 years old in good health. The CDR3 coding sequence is TGTGCCAGCAGCGGGGGGACAGGGGCAAACACTGAAGCTTTCTTT. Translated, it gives CASSGGTGANTEAFF.